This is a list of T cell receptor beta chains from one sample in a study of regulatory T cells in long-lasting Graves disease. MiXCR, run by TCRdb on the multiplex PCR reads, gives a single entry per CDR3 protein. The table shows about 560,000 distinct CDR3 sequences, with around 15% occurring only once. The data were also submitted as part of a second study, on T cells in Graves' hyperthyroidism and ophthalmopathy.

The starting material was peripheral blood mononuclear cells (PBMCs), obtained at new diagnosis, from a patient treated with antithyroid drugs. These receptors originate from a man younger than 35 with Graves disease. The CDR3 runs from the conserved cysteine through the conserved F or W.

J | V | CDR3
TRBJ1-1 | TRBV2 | CASNGQGFTEAFF
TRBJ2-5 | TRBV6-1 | CASRHPSYQETQYF
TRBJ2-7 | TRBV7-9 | CASSLAVGLFTYEQYF
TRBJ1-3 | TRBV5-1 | CASSAGQGAPNTIYF
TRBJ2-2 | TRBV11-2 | CASSSLQKNTGELFF
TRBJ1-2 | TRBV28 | CASSFPPNNYGYTF
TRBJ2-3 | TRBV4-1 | CASSQVPPPGADTQYF
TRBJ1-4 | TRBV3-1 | CASSQEAYGSQEKLFF
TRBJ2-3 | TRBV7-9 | CASSLEDTQYF
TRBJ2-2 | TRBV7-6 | CASSLERAGTGELFF
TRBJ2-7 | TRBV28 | CASSERTGGFHEQYF
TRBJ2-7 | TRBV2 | CASNLDGSKYEQYF
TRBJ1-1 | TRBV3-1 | CASSYQGARGTEAFF
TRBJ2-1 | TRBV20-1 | CSPLATSSYNEQFF
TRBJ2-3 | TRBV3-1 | CASGGSLRDTQYF
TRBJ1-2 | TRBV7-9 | CASSLAQGARYGYTF
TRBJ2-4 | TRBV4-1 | CASSQSPDRGGIAKNIQYF
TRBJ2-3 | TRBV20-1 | CSAISGSPPDTQYF
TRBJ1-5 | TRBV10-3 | CAISVGGEGQPQHF
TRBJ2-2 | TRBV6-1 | CASSEGTAAAGELFF
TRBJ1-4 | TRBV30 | CAFHDRAGNEKLFF
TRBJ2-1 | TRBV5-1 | CASSLGGGSLSYNEQFF
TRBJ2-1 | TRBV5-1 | CASYSGSGYNEQFF
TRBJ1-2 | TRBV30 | CAWSVMAGGYTF
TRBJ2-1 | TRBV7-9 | CASSPGGEGGGEQFF
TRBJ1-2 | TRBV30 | CAWSVSTLTYGYTF
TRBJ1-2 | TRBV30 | CACHPGPPGDF
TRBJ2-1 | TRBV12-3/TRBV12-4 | CASTLGGAINEQFF
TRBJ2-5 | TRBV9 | CASSPRTSGLQETQYF
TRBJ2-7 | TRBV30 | CAREGRETYEQYF
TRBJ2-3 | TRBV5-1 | CASSATGGTDTQYF
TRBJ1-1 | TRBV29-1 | CSVGFGAWAGTEAFF
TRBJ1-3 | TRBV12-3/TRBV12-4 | CASSLGGSISGNTIYF
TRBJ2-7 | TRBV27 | CASLMPPPEQYF
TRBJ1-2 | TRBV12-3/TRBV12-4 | CASSFRGDGGYTF
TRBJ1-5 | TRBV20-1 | CSARDRGRSNQPQHF
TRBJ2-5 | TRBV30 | CAFSPVGAGRNQYF
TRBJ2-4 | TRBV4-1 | CASSQEGSIAKNIQYF
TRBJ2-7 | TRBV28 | CASRTAYEQYF
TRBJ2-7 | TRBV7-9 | CASSLGKSSYEQYF
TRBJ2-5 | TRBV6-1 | CASRGGITSGKFQETQYF
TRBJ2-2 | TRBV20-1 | CSARMQGPNTGELFF
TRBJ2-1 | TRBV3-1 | CASTDGGSYNEQFF
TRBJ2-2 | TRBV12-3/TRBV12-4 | CASSLIRGWGLGTSGRGELFF
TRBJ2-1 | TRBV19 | CASSITFNSYNEQFF
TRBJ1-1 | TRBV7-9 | CASSSTGTVEAFF
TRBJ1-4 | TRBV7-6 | CASSLAEGAGEKLFF
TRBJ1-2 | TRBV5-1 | CASSLGRWFPYGYTF
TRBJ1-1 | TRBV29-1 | CSVEDNGRLKAWDTEAFF
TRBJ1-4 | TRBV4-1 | CASSQLVPGAGEKLFF
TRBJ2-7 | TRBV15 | CATSRLGGSSYEQYF
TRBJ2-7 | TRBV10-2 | CASSEVLAVFYEQYF
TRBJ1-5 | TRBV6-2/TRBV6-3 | CASRQGQPQHF